This T cell receptor beta chain stems from a study of T cells in localized non-small cell lung cancer. Study-level points and caveats: In the blood, greater T cell density corresponded to longer overall survival. Adjacent uninvolved lung had the highest clonality, suggesting focused antigen responses.

CDR1 and CDR2 from the germline V gene are ENHRY and SYGVKD. The CDR3 is 14 residues long. The V gene end was trimmed by 2 bases and the J gene end by 2 bases; junction bases not matched to a gene: 1. Here immunoSEQ multiplex PCR was the method, and the copy in TCRdb shows in-frame clones only, minus some. Here the sample spans about 2,500 clones, less than 45% being singletons. With respect to this clone: Antigen specificity is unknown. The read terminates 1 residue ahead of where the CDR3 ends, so the germline J gene completes it.

The sequence derives from a male donor aged 60 or over with stage I squamous cell lung carcinoma. The sample here was lung tumor tissue, taken before any cancer treatment. This sequence joins TRBV10-3 and TRBJ2-7, with 9 bases that match TRBD2. CDR3 sequence: CAISETSGPYEQYF. The sequenced part of the CDR3 DNA is TGTGCCATCAGTGAGACTAGCGGGCCCTACGAGCAGTAC.